Listed here are 6 T cell receptor beta chains from one sample, sequenced in a study of neurological immune-mediated disorders. Via MiXCR, TCRdb re-called the 5' RACE reads, giving one row per CDR3 protein. The sample has 25,000 to 30,000 distinct CDR3 sequences; 5% to 7.5% are singletons. The sequencing sample was made of PBMCs. The receptors derive from a woman aged 45-60 years in good health.

Ten or more counts support this clonotype. The J gene is TRBJ2-4, the V gene TRBV20-1; unclear D gene. V shed 6 bases and J shed 4 bases, with 7 bases lying between them. In germline, CDR1 is DFQATT, CDR2 SNEGSKA (reference sequence). CDR3 size: 11 residues. CDR3 residues: CSAIGKNIQYF. The CDR3 DNA is TGCAGTGCGATAGGTAAAAACATTCAGTACTTC.

This clonotype has a count of ten or more. CDR3 residues: CASSIRFGSPGRVDEQYF. Written as DNA, the CDR3 is TGTGCCAGTAGTATCCGGTTCGGTTCTCCAGGGCGGGTTGACGAGCAGTACTTC. The gene calls are TRBV19 and TRBJ2-7; D might be TRBD1 or TRBD2, each matching 5 bases. V was pared by 3 bases and J by 5 bases, with 26 bases between. Germline V gene lookup returns CDR1 LNHDA and CDR2 SQIVND (reference sequence). CDR3 size: 18 residues.

This clonotype was picked up many times. The chain is built from TRBV6-2 or TRBV6-3 and TRBJ2-3, with 7 bases aligning to TRBD1. CDR1 and CDR2 (germline): MNHEY, SVGEGT. The CDR3 loop spans 16 amino acids. V gave up 4 bases and J gave up 2 bases; unmatched junction bases: 9. CDR3 nucleotide sequence: TGTGCCAGCAGTTCGCAACAGGGGCTCCACACAGATACGCAGTATTTT. This gives the protein CASSSQQGLHTDTQYF.

This clonotype rates as medium-sized. The rearrangement links TRBV29-1 to TRBJ2-1; TRBD2 matches at 7 bases. Germline values: CDR1 SQVTM, CDR2 ANQGSEA. V shed 8 bases and J 10 bases; nucleotides not matched to a gene: 11. This CDR3 spans 12 amino acids. The CDR3 loop reads CSPGEREGEQFF. As DNA, the CDR3 is TGCAGCCCGGGGGAGCGGGAAGGGGAGCAGTTCTTC.

This chain uses TRBV6-1 with TRBJ1-1; the D gene is possibly TRBD1 (5 bases). The ends were cut back, 8 bases at V and 1 base at J, with 8 bases in the middle. This CDR3 spans 12 amino acids. Germline V gene sequence: CDR1 MNHNS, CDR2 SASEGT. Written as DNA, the CDR3 is TGTGCCAGCCGTGGGGGGAACACTGAAGCTTTCTTT. Its translation: CASRGGNTEAFF.

This clonotype was counted ten times or more. The chain couples TRBV12-3 or TRBV12-4 to TRBJ2-2, with D possibly being TRBD2 (6 bases). The CDR3 spans 15 residues. The V and J ends lost 2 bases and 6 bases respectively, with 13 bases between them. The CDR3 DNA is TGTGCCAGCAGTTTACTCGCGGGGAAGGCCGGGGAGCTGTTTTTT. The encoded protein is CASSLLAGKAGELFF.